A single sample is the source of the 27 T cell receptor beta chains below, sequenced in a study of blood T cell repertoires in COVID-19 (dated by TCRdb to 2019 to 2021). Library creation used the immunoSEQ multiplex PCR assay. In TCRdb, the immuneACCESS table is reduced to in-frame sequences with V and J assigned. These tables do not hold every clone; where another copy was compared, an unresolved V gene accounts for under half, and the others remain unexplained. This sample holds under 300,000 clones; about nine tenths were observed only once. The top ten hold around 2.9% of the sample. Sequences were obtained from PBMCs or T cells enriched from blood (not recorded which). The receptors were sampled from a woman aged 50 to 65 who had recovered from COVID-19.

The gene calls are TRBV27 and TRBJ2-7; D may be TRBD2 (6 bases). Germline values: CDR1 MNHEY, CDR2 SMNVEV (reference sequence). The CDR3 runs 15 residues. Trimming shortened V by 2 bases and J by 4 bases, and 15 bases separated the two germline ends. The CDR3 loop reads CASSLTGLRGYEQYF. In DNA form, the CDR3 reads TGTGCCAGCAGTTTAACGGGACTCCGGGGATACGAGCAGTACTTC.

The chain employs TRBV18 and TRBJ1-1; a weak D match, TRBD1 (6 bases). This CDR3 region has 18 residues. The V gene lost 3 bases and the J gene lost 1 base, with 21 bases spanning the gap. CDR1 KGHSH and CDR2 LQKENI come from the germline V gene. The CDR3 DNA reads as TGTGCCAGCTCACCGATAAGACAAACAGGGACGGCGAACACTGAAGCTTTCTTT. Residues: CASSPIRQTGTANTEAFF. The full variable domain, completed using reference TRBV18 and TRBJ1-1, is NAGVMQNPRHLVRRRGQEARLRCSPMKGHSHVYWYRQLPEEGLKFMVYLQKENIIDESGMPKERFSAEFPKEGPSILRIQQVVRGDSAAYFCASSPIRQTGTANTEAFFGQGTRLTVV.

The CDR3 here is CAWSRATSGQPQHF. CDR3 bases: TGTGCCTGGAGTAGAGCCACGTCAGGGCAGCCCCAGCATTTT. The chain uses TRBV30 and TRBJ1-5; tentatively, D is TRBD1 (5 bases). V was trimmed by 2 bases and J by 7 bases, leaving 15 bases between them. CDR3 length equals 14 residues. Per germline, CDR1 GTSNPN and CDR2 SVGIG (reference sequence).

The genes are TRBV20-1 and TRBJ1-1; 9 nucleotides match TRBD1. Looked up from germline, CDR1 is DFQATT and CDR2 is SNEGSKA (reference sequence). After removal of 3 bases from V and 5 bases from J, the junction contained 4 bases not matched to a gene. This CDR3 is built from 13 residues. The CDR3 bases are TGCAGTGCTAGTGGGGACAGGGATACTGAAGCTTTCTTT. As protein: CSASGDRDTEAFF.

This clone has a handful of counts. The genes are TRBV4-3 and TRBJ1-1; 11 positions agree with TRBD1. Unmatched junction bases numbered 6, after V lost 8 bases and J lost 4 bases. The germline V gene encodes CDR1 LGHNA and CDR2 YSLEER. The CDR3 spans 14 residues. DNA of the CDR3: TGCGCCAGCCGGGACAGGGGGAGCGGCACTGAAGCTTTCTTT. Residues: CASRDRGSGTEAFF.

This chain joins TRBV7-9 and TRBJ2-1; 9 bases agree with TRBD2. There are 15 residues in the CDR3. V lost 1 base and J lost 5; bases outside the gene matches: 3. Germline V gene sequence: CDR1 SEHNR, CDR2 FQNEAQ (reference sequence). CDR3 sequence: CASSLDGLANNEQFF. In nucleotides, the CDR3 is TGTGCCAGCAGCTTAGATGGACTAGCGAACAATGAGCAGTTCTTC.

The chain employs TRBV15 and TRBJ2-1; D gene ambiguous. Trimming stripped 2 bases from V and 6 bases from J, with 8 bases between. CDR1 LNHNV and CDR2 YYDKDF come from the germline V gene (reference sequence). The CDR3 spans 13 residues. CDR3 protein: CATSRHRGNEQFF. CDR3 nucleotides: TGTGCCACCAGCAGACATAGAGGCAATGAGCAGTTCTTC.

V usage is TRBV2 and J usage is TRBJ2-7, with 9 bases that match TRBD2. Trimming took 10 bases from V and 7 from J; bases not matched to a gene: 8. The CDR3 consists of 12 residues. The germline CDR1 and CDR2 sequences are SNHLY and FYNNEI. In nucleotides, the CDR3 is TGTGCCAACCGGGGACTAGCTGGAGAGCAGTACTTC. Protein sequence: CANRGLAGEQYF.

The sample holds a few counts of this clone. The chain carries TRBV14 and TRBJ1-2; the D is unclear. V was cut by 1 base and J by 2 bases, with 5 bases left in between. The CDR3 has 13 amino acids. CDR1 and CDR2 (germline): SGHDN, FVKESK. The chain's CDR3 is CASSQGHNYGYTF. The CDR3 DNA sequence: TGTGCCAGCAGCCAAGGGCACAACTATGGCTACACCTTC.

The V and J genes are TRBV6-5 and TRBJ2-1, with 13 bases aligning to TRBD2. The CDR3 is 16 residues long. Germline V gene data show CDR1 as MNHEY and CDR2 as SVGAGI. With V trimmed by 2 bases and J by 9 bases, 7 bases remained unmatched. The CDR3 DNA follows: TGTGCCAGCAGTTACCGGACTAGCGGGAGATCTCGTGAGCAGTTCTTC. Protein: CASSYRTSGRSREQFF.

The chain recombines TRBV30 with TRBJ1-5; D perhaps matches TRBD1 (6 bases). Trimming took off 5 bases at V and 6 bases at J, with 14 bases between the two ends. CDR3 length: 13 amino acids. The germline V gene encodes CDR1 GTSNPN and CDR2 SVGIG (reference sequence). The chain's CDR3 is CAWARQAGQPQHF. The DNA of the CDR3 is TGTGCCTGGGCTAGACAGGCGGGTCAGCCCCAGCATTTT.

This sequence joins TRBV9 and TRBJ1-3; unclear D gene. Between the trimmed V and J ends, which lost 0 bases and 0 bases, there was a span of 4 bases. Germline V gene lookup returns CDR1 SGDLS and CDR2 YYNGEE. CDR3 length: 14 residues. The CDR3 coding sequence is TGTGCCAGCAGCGTAGCAGGCTCTGGAAACACCATATATTTT. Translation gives CASSVAGSGNTIYF.

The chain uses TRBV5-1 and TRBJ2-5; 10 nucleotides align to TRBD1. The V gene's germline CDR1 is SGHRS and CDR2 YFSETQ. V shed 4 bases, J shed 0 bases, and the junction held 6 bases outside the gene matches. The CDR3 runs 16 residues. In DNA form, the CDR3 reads TGCGCCAGCAGCCCGGGACAGGGGTTTGACCAAGAGACCCAGTACTTC. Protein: CASSPGQGFDQETQYF.

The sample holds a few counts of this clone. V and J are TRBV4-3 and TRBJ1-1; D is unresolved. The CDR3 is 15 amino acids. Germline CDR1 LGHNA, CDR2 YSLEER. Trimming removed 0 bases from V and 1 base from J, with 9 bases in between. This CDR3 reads CASSQDPTGNTEAFF. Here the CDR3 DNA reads TGCGCCAGCAGCCAAGATCCGACGGGGAACACTGAAGCTTTCTTT.

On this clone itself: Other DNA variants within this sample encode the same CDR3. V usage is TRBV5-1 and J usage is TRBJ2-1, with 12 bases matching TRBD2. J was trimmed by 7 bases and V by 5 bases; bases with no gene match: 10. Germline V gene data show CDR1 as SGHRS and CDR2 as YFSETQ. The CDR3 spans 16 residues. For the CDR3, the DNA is TGCGCCAGCAGTCCTCTAGCGGGAGGGCCGGGAAATGAGCAGTTCTTC. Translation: CASSPLAGGPGNEQFF.

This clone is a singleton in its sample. Here the CDR3 reads CASSLATGPKNIQYF. The DNA of the CDR3 is TGTGCCAGCAGCTTAGCGACGGGTCCCAAAAACATTCAGTACTTC. The chain is built from TRBV7-9 and TRBJ2-4; the D is unclear. The V end was cut by 0 bases, the J end by 2 bases, with 8 bases between. This CDR3 contains 15 residues. Germline lookup yields CDR1 SEHNR and CDR2 FQNEAQ (reference sequence).

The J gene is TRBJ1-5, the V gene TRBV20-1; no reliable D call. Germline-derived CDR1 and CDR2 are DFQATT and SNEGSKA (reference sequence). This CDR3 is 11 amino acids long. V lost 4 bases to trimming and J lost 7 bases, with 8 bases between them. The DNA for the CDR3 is TGCAGTGCTATAGGCGGGCAGCCCCAGCATTTT. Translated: CSAIGGQPQHF.

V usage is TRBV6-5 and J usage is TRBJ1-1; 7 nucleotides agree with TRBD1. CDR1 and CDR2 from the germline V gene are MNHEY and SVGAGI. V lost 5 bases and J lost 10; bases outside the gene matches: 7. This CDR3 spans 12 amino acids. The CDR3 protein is CASSPWTGGAFF. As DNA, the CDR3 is TGTGCCAGCAGTCCATGGACAGGTGGAGCTTTCTTT.

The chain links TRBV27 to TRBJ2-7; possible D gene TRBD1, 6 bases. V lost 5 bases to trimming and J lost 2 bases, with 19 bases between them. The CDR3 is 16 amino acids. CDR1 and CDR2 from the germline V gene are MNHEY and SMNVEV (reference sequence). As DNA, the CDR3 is TGTGCCAGCAGTCCCGGACAGTCCTACTATACCTACGAGCAGTACTTC. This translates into CASSPGQSYYTYEQYF.

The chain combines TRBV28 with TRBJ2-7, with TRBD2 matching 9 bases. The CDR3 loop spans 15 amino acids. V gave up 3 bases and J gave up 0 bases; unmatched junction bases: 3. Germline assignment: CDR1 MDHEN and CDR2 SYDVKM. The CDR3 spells CASSFISGGSYEQYF. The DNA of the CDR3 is TGTGCCAGCAGTTTTATTAGCGGGGGCTCCTACGAGCAGTACTTC.

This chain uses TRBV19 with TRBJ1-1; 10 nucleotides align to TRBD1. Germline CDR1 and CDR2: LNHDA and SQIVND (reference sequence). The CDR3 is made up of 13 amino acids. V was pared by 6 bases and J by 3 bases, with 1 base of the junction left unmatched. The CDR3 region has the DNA TGTGCCAGTAGGGACAGGGGGTACACTGAAGCTTTCTTT. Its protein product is CASRDRGYTEAFF.

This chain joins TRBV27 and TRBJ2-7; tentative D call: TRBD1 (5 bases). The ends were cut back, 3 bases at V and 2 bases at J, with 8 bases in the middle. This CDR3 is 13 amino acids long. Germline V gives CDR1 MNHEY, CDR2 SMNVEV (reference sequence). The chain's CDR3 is CASSFTQAYEQYF. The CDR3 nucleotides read TGTGCCAGCAGTTTTACACAGGCCTACGAGCAGTACTTC.

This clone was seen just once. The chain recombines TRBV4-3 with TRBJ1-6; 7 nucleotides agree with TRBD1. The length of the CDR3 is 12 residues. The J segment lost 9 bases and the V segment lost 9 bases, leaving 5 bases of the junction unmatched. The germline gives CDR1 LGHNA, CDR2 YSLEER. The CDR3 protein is CASNYRGSPLHF. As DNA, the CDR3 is TGCGCCAGTAACTACAGGGGTTCACCCCTCCACTTT.

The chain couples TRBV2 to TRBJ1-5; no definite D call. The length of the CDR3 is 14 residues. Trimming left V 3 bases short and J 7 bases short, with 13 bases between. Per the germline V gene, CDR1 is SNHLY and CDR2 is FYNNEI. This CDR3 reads CASSEVTDEQPQHF. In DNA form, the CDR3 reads TGTGCCAGCAGTGAGGTAACAGACGAACAGCCCCAGCATTTT.

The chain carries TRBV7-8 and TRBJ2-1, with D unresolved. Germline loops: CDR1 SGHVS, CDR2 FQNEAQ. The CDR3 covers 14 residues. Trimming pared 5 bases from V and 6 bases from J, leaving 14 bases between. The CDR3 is CASSRIGLTNEQFF. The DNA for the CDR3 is TGTGCCAGCAGCCGTATCGGTCTTACCAATGAGCAGTTCTTC.

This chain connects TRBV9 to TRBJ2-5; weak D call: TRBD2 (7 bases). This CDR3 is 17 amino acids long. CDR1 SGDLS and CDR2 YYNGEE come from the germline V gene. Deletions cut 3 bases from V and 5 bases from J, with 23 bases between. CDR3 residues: CASSAGKLAEGVETQYF. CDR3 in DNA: TGTGCCAGCAGCGCAGGAAAGCTAGCGGAGGGGGTGGAGACCCAGTACTTC. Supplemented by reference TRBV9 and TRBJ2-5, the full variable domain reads DSGVTQTPKHLITATGQRVTLRCSPRSGDLSVYWYQQSLDQGLQFLIQYYNGEERAKGNILERFSAQQFPDLHSELNLSSLELGDSALYFCASSAGKLAEGVETQYFGPGTRLLVL.

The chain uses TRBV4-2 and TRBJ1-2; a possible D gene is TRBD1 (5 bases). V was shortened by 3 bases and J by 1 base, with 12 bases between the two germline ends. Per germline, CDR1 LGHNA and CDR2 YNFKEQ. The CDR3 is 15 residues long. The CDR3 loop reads CASSHRADSNYGYTF. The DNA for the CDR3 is TGTGCCAGCAGCCATCGAGCCGACAGTAACTATGGCTACACCTTC.